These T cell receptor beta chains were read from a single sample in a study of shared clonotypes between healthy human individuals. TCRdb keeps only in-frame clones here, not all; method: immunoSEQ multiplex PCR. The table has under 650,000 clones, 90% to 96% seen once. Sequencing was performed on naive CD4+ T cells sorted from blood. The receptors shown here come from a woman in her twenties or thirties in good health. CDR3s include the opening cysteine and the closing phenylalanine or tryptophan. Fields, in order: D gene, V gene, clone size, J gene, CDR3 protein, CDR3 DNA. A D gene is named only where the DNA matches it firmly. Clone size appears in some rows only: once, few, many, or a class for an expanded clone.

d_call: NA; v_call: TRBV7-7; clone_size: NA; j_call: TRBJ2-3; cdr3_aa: CASSPRTTDTQYF; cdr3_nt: TGTGCCAGCAGCCCTCGTACCACAGATACGCAGTATTTT
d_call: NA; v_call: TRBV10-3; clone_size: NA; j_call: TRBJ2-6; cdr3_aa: CAISEHPSSGANVLTF; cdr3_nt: TGTGCCATCAGTGAACACCCGAGCTCTGGGGCCAACGTCCTGACTTTC
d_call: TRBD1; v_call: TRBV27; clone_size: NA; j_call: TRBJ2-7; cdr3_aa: CASSRQGTGTYEQYF; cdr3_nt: TGTGCCAGCAGCCGCCAGGGGACAGGGACCTACGAGCAGTACTTC
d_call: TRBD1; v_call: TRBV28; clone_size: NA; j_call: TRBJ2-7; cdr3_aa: CASSRTGRYEQYF; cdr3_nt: TGTGCCAGCAGCAGGACAGGGAGGTACGAGCAGTACTTC
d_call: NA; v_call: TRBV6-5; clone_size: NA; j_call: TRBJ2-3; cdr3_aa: CASKSPAVTDTQYF; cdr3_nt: TGTGCCAGCAAGTCCCCAGCGGTTACAGATACGCAGTATTTT
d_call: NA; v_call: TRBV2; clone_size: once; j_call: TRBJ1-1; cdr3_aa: CASSEYWGGGGAFF; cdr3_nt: TGTGCCAGCAGTGAATATTGGGGGGGCGGTGGGGCTTTCTTT
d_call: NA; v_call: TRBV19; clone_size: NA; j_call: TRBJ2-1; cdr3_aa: CASSIAAGGRNEQFF; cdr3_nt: TGTGCCAGTAGTATAGCGGCAGGGGGGAGAAATGAGCAGTTCTTC
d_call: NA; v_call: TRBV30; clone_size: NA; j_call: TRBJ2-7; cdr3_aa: CAWSNSPYEQYF; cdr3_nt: TGTGCCTGGAGTAACTCCCCCTACGAGCAGTACTTC
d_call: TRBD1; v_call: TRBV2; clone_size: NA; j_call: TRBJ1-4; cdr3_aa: CASSGRQGLGEKLFF; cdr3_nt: TGTGCCAGCAGTGGGAGACAGGGATTAGGTGAAAAACTGTTTTTT
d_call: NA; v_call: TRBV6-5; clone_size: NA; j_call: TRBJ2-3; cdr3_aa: CASSYSRGTDTQYF; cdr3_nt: TGTGCCAGCAGTTACTCCCGAGGGACAGATACGCAGTATTTT
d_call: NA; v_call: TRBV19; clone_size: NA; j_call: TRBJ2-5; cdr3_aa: CASRTTSGPGEQYF; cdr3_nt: TGTGCCAGTAGGACAACTAGTGGGCCGGGGGAGCAGTACTTC
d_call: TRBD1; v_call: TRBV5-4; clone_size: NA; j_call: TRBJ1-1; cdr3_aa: CASSWGKMGQGVSNTEAFF; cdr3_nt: TGTGCCAGCAGCTGGGGAAAGATGGGACAGGGAGTGTCGAACACTGAAGCTTTCTTT
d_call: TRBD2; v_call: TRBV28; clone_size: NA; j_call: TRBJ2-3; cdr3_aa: CASSQPGLGESDTQYF; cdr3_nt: TGTGCCAGCAGTCAACCGGGACTAGGGGAGTCAGATACGCAGTATTTT
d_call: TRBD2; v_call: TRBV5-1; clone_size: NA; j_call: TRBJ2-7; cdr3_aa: CASSPPGLAAAHEQYF; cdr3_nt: TGCGCCAGCAGCCCGCCCGGACTAGCGGCAGCCCACGAGCAGTACTTC
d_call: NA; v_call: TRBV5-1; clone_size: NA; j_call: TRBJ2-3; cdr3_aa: CASSLAAADTQYF; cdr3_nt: TGCGCCAGCAGCTTGGCTGCAGCAGATACGCAGTATTTT
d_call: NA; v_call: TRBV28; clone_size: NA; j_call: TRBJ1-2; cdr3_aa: CASSPPQVPNYGYTF; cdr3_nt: TGTGCCAGCAGCCCCCCCCAGGTACCTAACTATGGCTACACCTTC
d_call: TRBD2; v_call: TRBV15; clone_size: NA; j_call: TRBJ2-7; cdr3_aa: CATTPTSGSYEQYF; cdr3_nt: TGTGCCACGACACCGACTAGCGGGAGTTACGAGCAGTACTTC
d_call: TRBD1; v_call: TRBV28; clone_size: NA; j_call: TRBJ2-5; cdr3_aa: CASSRTGVETQYF; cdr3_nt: TGTGCCAGCAGTAGGACAGGGGTCGAGACCCAGTACTTC
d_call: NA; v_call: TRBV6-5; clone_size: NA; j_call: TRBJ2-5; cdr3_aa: CASSYRGAVETQYF; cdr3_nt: TGTGCCAGCAGTTACCGGGGGGCTGTCGAGACCCAGTACTTC
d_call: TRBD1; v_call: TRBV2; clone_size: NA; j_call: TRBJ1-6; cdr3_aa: CACRDRVDRSPLHF; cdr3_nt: TGTGCCTGCCGGGACAGGGTGGATCGGTCACCCCTCCACTTT
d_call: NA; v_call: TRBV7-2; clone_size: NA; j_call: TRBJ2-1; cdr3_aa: CASSSRQRLEQFF; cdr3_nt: TGTGCCAGCAGCTCCCGACAGCGCCTCGAGCAGTTCTTC
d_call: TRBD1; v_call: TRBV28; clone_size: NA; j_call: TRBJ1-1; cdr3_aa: CASNSGTGSTEAFF; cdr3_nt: TGTGCCAGCAACTCCGGGACAGGGAGCACTGAAGCTTTCTTT
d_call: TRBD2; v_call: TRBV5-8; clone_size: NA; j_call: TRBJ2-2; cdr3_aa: CASSGRAGGIRTGELFF; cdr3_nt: TGTGCCAGCAGCGGGCGGGCGGGAGGTATCCGAACCGGGGAGCTGTTTTTT
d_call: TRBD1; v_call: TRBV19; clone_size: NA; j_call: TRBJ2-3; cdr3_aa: CASRGTATDTQYF; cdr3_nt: TGTGCCAGTAGGGGGACAGCCACAGATACGCAGTATTTT
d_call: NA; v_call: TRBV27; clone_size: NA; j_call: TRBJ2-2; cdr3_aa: CASSSLSGTGGTGELFF; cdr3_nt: TGTGCCAGCAGTTCATTGTCCGGGACTGGGGGCACCGGGGAGCTGTTTTTT
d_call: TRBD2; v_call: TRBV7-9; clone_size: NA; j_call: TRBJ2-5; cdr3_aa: CASSDLAGVRSETQYF; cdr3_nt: TGTGCCAGCAGCGACCTAGCGGGAGTTAGGAGTGAGACCCAGTACTTC
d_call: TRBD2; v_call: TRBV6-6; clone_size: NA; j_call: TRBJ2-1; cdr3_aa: CASSKGTSGNWNEQFF; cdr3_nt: TGTGCCAGCAGTAAAGGGACTAGCGGGAACTGGAATGAGCAGTTCTTC
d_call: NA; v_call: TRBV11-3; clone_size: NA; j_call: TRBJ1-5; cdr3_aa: CASSLEGTQPQHF; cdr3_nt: TGTGCCAGCAGCTTAGAGGGGACTCAGCCCCAGCATTTT
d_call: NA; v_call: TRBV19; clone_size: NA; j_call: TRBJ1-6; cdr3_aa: CASSTWKESPLHF; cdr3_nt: TGTGCCAGTAGTACGTGGAAAGAATCACCCCTCCACTTT
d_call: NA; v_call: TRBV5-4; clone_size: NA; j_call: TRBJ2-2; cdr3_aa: CASSLPGSGNTGELFF; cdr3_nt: TGTGCCAGCAGCTTGCCCGGAAGCGGGAACACCGGGGAGCTGTTTTTT
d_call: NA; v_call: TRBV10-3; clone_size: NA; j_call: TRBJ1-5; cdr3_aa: CAIRSLGINQPQHF; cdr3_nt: TGTGCCATCAGGTCGTTAGGGATCAATCAGCCCCAGCATTTT
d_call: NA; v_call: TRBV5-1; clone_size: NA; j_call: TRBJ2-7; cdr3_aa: CASSSTAGTKTYEQYF; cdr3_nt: TGCGCCAGCAGCTCGACCGCCGGGACCAAAACCTACGAGCAGTACTTC
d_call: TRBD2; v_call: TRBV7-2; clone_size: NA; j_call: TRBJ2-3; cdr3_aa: CASSLLDAGGGLDTQYF; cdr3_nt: TGTGCCAGCAGCCTCCTAGACGCGGGAGGTGGGTTAGATACGCAGTATTTT
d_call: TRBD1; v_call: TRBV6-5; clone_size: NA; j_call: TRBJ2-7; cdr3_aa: CASIDRGPTYEQYF; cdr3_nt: TGTGCCAGCATCGACAGGGGACCAACCTACGAGCAGTACTTC
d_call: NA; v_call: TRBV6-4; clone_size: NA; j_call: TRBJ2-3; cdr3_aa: CASSDATADTQYF; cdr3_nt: TGTGCCAGCAGTGACGCGACAGCAGATACGCAGTATTTT
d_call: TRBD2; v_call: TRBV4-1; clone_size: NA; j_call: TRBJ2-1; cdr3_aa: CASSQGRGTSGNNEQFF; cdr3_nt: TGCGCCAGCAGCCAAGGACGCGGGACTAGCGGTAACAATGAGCAGTTCTTC
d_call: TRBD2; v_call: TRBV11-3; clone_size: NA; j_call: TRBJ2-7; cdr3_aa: CASSLGRGYEQYF; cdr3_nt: TGTGCCAGCAGCTTGGGGAGGGGTTACGAGCAGTACTTC
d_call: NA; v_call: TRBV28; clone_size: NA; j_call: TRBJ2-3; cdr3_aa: CASSFSSSDTQYF; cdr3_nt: TGTGCCAGCAGTTTTAGTTCATCAGATACGCAGTATTTT
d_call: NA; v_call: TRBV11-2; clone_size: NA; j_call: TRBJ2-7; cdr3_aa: CASRAPGRSSYEQYF; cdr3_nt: TGTGCCAGCAGGGCCCCGGGACGGAGCTCCTACGAGCAGTACTTC
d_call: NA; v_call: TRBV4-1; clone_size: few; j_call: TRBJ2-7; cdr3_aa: CASSQDGRKQYF; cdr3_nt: TGCGCCAGCAGCCAAGACGGGCGGAAGCAGTACTTC
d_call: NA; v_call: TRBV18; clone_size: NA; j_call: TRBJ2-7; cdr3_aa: CASSPPSPRDEQYF; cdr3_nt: TGTGCCAGCTCACCACCCTCCCCGCGGGACGAGCAGTACTTC
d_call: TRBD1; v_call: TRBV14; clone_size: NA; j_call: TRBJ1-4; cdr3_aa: CASSPRTGTNEKLFF; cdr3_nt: TGTGCCAGCAGCCCCCGGACAGGGACTAATGAAAAACTGTTTTTT
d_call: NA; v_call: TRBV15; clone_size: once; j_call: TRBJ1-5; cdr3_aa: CATSRVGRDLNQPQHF; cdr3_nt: TGTGCCACCAGCAGAGTCGGACGGGACCTCAATCAGCCCCAGCATTTT
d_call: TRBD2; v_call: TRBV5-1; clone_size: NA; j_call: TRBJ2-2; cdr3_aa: CASSGLAGGRTGELFF; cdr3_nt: TGCGCCAGCAGCGGACTAGCGGGAGGTCGGACCGGGGAGCTGTTTTTT
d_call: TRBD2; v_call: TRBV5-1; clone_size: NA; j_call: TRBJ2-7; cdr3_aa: CASSIGLAGDLSYEQYF; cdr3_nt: TGCGCCAGCAGCATCGGACTAGCGGGAGACCTCTCCTACGAGCAGTACTTC
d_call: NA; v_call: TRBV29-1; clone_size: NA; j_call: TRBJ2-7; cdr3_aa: CSVDPGALGEQYF; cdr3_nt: TGCAGCGTTGATCCAGGGGCCCTCGGGGAGCAGTACTTC
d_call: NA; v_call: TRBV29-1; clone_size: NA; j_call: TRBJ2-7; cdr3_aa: CSVLQVTSDYEQYF; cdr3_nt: TGCAGCGTTCTGCAGGTCACCTCGGACTACGAGCAGTACTTC
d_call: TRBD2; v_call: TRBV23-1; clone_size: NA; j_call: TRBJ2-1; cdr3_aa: CASTGKRESYNEQFF; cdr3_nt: TGCGCCAGCACGGGGAAGCGGGAGAGCTACAATGAGCAGTTCTTC
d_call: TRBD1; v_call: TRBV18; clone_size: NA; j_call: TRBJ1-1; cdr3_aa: CASSPDRDDTEAFF; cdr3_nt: TGTGCCAGCTCACCGGACAGGGACGACACTGAAGCTTTCTTT
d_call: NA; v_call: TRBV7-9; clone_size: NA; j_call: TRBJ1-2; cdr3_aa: CASSLGTSLGYTF; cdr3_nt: TGTGCCAGCAGCCTTGGGACTTCTCTTGGCTACACCTTC
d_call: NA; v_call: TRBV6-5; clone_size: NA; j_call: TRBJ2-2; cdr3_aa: CASSYSRGGELFF; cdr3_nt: TGTGCCAGCAGTTACTCGCGTGGCGGGGAGCTGTTTTTT
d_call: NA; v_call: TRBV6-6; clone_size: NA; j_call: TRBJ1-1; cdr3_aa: CASSYSGLNTEAFF; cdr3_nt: TGTGCCAGCAGTTACTCTGGGCTGAACACTGAAGCTTTCTTT
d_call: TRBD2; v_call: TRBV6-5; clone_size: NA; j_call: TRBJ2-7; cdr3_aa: CASSYKSSGSYEQYF; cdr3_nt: TGTGCCAGCAGTTACAAGTCTAGCGGGAGTTACGAGCAGTACTTC
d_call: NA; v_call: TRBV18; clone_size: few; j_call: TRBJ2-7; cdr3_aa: CASSLDPTYEQYF; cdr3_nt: TGTGCCAGCTCACTAGACCCAACCTACGAGCAGTACTTC
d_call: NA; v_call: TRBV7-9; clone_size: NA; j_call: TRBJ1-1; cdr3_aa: CASSKGQRPMNTEAFF; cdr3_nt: TGTGCCAGCAGCAAAGGACAGCGACCCATGAACACTGAAGCTTTCTTT
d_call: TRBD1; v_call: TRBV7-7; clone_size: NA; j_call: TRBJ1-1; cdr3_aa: CASSHPRDRGPMDTEAFF; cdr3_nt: TGTGCCAGCAGCCATCCCCGGGACAGGGGGCCTATGGACACTGAAGCTTTCTTT
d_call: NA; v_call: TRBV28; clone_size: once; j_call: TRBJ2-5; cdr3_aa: CASSLPVTETQYF; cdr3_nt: TGTGCCAGCAGTTTGCCGGTAACAGAGACCCAGTACTTC
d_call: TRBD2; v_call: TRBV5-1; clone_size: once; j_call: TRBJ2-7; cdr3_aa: CASSPRTSTLWEQYF; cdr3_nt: TGCGCCAGCAGCCCCAGGACTAGCACCCTTTGGGAGCAGTACTTC
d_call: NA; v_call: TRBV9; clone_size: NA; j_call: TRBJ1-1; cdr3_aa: CASSVVQVYEAFF; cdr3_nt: TGTGCCAGCAGCGTAGTCCAGGTATATGAAGCTTTCTTT